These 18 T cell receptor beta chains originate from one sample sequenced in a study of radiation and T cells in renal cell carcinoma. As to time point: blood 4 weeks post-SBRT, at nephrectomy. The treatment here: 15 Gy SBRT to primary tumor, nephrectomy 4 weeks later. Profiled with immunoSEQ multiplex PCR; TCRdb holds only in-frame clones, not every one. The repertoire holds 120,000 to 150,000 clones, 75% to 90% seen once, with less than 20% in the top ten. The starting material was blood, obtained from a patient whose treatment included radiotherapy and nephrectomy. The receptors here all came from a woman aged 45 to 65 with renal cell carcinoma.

The CDR3 protein is CASSLGTGPDGYTF. CDR3 DNA sequence: TGTGCCAGCAGCCTGGGGACAGGGCCGGATGGCTACACCTTC. This chain joins TRBV7-9 and TRBJ1-2; TRBD1 matches 9 bases. V gave up 5 bases and J gave up 6 bases; unmatched junction bases: 7. CDR1 is SEHNR, CDR2 FQNEAQ, per germline (reference sequence). The CDR3 sequence is 14 residues long.

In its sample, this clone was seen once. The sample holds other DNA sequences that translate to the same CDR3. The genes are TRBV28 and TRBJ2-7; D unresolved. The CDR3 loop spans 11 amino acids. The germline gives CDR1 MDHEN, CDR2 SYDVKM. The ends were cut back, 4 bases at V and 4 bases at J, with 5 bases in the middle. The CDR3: CASSSRYEQYF. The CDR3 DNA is TGTGCCAGCAGTTCCCGTTACGAGCAGTACTTC.

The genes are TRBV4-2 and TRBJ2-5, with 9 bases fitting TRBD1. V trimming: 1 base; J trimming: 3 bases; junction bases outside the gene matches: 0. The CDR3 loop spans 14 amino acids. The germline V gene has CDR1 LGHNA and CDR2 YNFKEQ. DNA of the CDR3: TGTGCCAGCAGCCAAGGGACAGGGGAAGAGACCCAGTACTTC. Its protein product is CASSQGTGEETQYF.

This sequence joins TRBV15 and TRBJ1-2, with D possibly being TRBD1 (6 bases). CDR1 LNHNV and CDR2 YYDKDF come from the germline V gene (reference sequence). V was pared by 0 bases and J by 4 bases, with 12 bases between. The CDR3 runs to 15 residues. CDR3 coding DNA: TGTGCCACCAGCAGAGATGCAGGGGCAGCCTATGGCTACACCTTC. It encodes CATSRDAGAAYGYTF.

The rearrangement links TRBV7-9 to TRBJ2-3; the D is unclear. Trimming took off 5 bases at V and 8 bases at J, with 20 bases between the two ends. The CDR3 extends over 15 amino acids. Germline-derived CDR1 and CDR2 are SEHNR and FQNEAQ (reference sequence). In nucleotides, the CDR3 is TGTGCCAGCAGCGCCGGCGGATTAGCCGTGGGTACGCAGTATTTT. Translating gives CASSAGGLAVGTQYF.

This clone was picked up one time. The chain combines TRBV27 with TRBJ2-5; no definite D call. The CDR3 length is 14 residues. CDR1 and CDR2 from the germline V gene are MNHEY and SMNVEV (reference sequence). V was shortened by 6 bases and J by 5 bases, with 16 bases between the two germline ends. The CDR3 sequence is CASSLEGSIETQYF. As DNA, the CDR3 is TGTGCCAGCAGCCTGGAAGGTTCGATTGAGACCCAGTACTTC.

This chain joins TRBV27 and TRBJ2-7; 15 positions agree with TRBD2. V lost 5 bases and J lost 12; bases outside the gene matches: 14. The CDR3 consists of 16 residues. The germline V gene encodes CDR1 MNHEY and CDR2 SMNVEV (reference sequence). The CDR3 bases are TGTGCCAGCAGTCGGGACAGGGGGACTAGCGGGAGGTTTATGTACTTC. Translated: CASSRDRGTSGRFMYF.

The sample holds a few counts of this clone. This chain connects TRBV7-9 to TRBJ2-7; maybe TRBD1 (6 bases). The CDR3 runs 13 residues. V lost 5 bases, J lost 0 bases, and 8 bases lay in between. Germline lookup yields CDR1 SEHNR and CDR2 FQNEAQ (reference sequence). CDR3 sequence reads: CASSGQLSYEQYF. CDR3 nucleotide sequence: TGTGCCAGCAGCGGACAGCTCTCCTACGAGCAGTACTTC.

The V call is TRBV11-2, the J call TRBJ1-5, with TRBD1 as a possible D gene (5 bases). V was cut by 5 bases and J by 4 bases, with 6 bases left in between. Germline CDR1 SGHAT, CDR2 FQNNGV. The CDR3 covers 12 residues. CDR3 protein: CASSDRNQPQHF. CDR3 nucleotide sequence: TGTGCCAGCAGCGACAGAAATCAGCCCCAGCATTTT.

This CDR3 is CATSFSGGATNEKLFF. DNA of the CDR3: TGTGCCACCTCCTTTTCGGGCGGGGCAACTAATGAAAAACTGTTTTTT. The chain joins TRBV10-3 to TRBJ1-4; D uncertain. The CDR3 is 16 residues long. V shed 10 bases and J shed 0 bases, with 18 bases lying between them. CDR1 and CDR2 (germline): ENHRY, SYGVKD.

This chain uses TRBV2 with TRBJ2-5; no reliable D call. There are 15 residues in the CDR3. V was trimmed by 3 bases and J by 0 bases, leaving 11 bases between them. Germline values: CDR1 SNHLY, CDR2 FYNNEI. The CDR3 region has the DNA TGTGCCAGCAGTGATTTGTGGGTGTACCAAGAGACCCAGTACTTC. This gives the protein CASSDLWVYQETQYF.

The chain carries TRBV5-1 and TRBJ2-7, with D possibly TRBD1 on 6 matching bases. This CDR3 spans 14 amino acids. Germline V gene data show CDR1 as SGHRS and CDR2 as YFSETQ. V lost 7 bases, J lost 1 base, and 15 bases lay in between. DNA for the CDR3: TGCGCCAGCCCCTCGGGCAGGGGTTCCTACGAGCAGTACTTC. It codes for CASPSGRGSYEQYF.

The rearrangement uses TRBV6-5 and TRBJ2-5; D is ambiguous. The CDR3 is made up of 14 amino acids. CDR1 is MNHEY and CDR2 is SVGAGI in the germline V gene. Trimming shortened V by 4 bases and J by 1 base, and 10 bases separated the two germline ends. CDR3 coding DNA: TGTGCCAGCAGTTTCTCGGGCTTCCAAGAGACCCAGTACTTC. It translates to CASSFSGFQETQYF.

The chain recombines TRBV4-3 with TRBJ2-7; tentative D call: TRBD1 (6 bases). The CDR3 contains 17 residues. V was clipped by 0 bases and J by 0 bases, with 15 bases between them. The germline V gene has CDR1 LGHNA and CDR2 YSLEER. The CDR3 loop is CASSQETGTLFSYEQYF. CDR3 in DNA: TGCGCCAGCAGCCAAGAAACCGGGACACTTTTCTCCTACGAGCAGTACTTC.

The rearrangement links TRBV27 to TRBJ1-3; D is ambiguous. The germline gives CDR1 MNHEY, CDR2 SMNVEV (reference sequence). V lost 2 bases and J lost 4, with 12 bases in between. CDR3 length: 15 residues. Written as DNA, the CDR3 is TGTGCCAGCAGTTTACGGAGTCCTCCAGGAAACACCATATATTTT. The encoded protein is CASSLRSPPGNTIYF.

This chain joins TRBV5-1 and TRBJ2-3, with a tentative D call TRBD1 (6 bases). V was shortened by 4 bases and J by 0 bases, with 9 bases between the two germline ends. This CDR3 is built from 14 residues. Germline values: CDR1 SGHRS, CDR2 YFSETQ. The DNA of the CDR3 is TGCGCCAGCAGCCGGACAGACAGCACAGATACGCAGTATTTT. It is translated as CASSRTDSTDTQYF.

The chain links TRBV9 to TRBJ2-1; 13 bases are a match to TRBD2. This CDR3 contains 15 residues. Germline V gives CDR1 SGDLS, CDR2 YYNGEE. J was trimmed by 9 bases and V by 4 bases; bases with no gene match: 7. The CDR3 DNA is TGTGCCAGCAGCCCCGGGACTAGCGGGACCCGTGAGCAGTTCTTC. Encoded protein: CASSPGTSGTREQFF.

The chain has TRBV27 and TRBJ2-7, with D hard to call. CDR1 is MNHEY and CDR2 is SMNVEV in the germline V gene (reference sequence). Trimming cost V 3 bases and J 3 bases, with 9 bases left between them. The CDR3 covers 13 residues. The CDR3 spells CASSFTHRYEQYF. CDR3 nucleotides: TGTGCCAGCAGTTTTACACACCGCTACGAGCAGTACTTC.